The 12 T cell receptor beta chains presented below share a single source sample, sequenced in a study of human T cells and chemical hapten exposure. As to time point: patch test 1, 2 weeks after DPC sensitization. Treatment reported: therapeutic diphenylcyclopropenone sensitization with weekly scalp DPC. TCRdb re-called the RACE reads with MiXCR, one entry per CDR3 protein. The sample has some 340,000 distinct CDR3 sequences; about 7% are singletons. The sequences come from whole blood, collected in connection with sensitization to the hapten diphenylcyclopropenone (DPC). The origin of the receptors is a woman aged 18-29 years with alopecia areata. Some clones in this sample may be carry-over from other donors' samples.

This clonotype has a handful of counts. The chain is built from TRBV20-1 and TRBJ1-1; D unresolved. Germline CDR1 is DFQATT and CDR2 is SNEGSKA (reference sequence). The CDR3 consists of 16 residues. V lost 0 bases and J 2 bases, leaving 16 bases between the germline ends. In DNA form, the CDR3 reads TGCAGTGCTAGAGAGGATGCACTTGTCTTAAACACTGAAGCTTTCTTT. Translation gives CSAREDALVLNTEAFF.

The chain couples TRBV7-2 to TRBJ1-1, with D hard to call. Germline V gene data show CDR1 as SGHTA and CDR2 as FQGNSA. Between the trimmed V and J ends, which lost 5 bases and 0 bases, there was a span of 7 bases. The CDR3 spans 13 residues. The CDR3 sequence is CASSRWVNTEAFF. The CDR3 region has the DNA TGTGCCAGCAGCCGTTGGGTGAACACTGAAGCTTTCTTT. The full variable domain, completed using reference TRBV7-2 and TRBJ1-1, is GAGVSQSPSNKVTEKGKDVELRCDPISGHTALYWYRQSLGQGLEFLIYFQGNSAPDKSGLPSDRFSAERTGGSVSTLTIQRTQQEDSAVYLCASSRWVNTEAFFGQGTRLTVV.

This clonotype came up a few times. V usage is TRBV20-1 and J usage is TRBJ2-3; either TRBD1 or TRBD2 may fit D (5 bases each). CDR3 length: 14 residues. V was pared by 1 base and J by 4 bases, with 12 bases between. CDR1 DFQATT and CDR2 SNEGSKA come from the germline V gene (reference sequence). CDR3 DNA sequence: TGCAGTGCTAGAGGGGGGTCGGGTTCAGATACGCAGTATTTT. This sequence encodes CSARGGSGSDTQYF.

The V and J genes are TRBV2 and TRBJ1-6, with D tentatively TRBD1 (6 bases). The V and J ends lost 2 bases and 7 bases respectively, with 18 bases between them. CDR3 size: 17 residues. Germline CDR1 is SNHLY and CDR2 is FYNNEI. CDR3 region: CASSELGSADRNSPLHF. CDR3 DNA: TGTGCCAGCAGTGAACTCGGCAGCGCTGACAGGAATTCACCCCTCCACTTT.

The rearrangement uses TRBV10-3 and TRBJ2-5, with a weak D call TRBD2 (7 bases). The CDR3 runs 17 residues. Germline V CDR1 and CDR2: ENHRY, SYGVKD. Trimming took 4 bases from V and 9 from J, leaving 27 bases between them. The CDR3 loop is CAISAALGGAEGESQYF. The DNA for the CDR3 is TGTGCCATCAGTGCCGCTCTGGGGGGGGCGGAGGGTGAATCCCAGTACTTC.

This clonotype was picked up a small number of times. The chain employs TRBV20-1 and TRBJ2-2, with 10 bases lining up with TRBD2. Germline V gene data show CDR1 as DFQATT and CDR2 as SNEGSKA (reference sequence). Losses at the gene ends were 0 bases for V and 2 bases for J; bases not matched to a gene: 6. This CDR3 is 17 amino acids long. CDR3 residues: CSAREASGGANTGELFF. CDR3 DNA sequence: TGCAGTGCTAGAGAGGCTAGCGGGGGCGCAAACACCGGGGAGCTGTTTTTT.

Here the CDR3 DNA reads TGTGCCACCGGTTCACAGTATTCACCCCTCCACTTT. This encodes CATGSQYSPLHF. The J gene is TRBJ1-6, the V gene TRBV15; D gene unclear. V lost 8 bases, J lost 8 bases, and 10 bases lay in between. Germline V gives CDR1 LNHNV, CDR2 YYDKDF (reference sequence). This CDR3 has 12 amino acids. Full variable domain (remainder filled in from reference TRBV15 and TRBJ1-6): DAMVIQNPRYQVTQFGKPVTLSCSQTLNHNVMYWYQQKSSQAPKLLFHYYDKDFNNEADTPDNFQSRRPNTSFCFLDIRSPGLGDTAMYLCATGSQYSPLHFGNGTRLTVT.

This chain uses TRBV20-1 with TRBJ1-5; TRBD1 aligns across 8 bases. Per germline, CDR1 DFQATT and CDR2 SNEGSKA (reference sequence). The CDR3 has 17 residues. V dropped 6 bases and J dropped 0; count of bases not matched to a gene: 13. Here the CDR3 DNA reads TGCAGTGCAGCCCGGCAGGGGGCACCCTATAGCAATCAGCCCCAGCATTTT. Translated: CSAARQGAPYSNQPQHF.

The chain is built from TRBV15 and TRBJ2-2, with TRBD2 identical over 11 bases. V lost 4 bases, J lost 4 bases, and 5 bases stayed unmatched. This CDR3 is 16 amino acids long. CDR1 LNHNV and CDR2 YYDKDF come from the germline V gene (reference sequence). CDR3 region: CATSTPTSGGTGELFF. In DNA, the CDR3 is TGTGCCACCAGCACCCCTACTAGCGGGGGCACCGGGGAGCTGTTTTTT.

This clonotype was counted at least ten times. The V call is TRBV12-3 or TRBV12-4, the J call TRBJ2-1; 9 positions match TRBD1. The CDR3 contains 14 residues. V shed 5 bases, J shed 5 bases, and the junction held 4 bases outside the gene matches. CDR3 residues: CASSPDRGDNEQFF. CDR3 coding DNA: TGTGCCAGCAGTCCGGACAGGGGTGACAATGAGCAGTTCTTC.

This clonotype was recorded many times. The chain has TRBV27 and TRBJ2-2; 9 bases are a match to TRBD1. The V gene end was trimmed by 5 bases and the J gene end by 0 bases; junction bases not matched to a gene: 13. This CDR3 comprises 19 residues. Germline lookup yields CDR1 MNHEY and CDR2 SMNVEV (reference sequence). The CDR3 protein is CASSLEQGAPAANTGELFF. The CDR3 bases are TGTGCCAGCAGTCTCGAACAGGGGGCGCCAGCTGCGAACACCGGGGAGCTGTTTTTT.

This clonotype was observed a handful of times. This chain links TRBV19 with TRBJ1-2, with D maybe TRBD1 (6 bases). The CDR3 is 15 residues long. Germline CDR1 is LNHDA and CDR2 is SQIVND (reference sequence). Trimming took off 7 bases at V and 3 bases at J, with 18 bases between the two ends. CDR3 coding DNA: TGTGCCAGTATTCTGCGGGACACGGACTACTATGGCTACACCTTC. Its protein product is CASILRDTDYYGYTF.